The entry below gives a single T cell receptor (beta chain) sequence along with its context. Trimming took off 3 bases at V and 6 bases at J, with 3 bases between the two ends. This CDR3 is built from 11 residues. This sample is part of a study of blood T cell repertoires in COVID-19. On the study more broadly: The study drew acute and convalescent COVID-19 samples from the United States, Italy and Spain. Sources were T cells, B-cell-depleted T cells, or PBMCs; the material itself was cDNA or gDNA.

The authors' processing: The authors estimated nucleated cell counts from reference gene primer amplification. The repertoire was sequenced with immunoSEQ multiplex PCR; TCRdb's copy has only in-frame clones and lacks some. That table supplies the V and J calls and clone size; D and trimming were determined from the DNA. The table has some 60,000 clones, approximately 92% seen once. This chain connects TRBV12-3 or TRBV12-4 to TRBJ1-5, with D unresolved. Sequenced material: peripheral blood. The sequence was collected from a human donor in a cohort sampled during active COVID-19. CDR3 amino acids: CASSFGQPQHF. The CDR3 DNA reads as TGTGCCAGCAGTTTCGGTCAGCCCCAGCATTTT.